This T cell receptor (beta chain) comes out of a study of blood T cell repertoires in COVID-19. Across the study: T cells, B-cell-depleted T cells, or PBMCs provided the cDNA or gDNA that served as material.

With 5 bases removed from V and 0 bases from J, the gap between germline ends came to 12 bases. CDR3 size: 14 residues. CDR1 and CDR2 from the germline V gene are SQVTM and ANQGSEA. Sequenced by immunoSEQ multiplex PCR; TCRdb stores in-frame clones only, minus some. In the table there are approximately 160,000 clones, 85% to 90% of which are singletons. The sequence was collected from a middle-aged man with active or convalescent COVID-19. Sequences were obtained from peripheral blood. The chain links TRBV29-1 to TRBJ2-3, with a tentative D call TRBD1 (5 bases). CDR3 DNA: TGCAGCGTTCGGAGCAGACAGAGCACAGATACGCAGTATTTT. As protein: CSVRSRQSTDTQYF.